This T cell receptor beta chain was observed in a study of a mutant IDH1 vaccine in newly diagnosed glioma. Study details: Patients were started on vaccination 4-6 weeks after radiotherapy alone, or with temozolomide cycles. Earlier care involved radiotherapy, temozolomide, or both, and the majority received both.

About this clone: Its antigen is unidentified.

The CDR3 sequence is 14 residues long. Germline V gene lookup returns CDR1 SGDLS and CDR2 YYNGEE. Trimming took 0 bases from V and 6 from J; bases not matched to a gene: 0. Time point reported: week 35, safety follow-up. One vaccine dose held 300 ug of mutant IDH1 20-mer peptide and came with topical imiquimod. Data came from immunoSEQ multiplex PCR; TCRdb stores just in-frame clones and leaves some out. This table has 70,000 or so clones, roughly 86% appearing once. Here the sequenced sample was PBMCs, taken from a glioma patient whose treatment included an IDH1 peptide vaccine. The chain is built from TRBV9 and TRBJ1-6; the match to TRBD1 covers 7 bases. The clonotype comes from a man aged 25 to 45 with glioma. The CDR3 reads CASSVDRGNSPLHF. In DNA form, the CDR3 reads TGTGCCAGCAGCGTAGACAGGGGTAATTCACCCCTCCACTTT.